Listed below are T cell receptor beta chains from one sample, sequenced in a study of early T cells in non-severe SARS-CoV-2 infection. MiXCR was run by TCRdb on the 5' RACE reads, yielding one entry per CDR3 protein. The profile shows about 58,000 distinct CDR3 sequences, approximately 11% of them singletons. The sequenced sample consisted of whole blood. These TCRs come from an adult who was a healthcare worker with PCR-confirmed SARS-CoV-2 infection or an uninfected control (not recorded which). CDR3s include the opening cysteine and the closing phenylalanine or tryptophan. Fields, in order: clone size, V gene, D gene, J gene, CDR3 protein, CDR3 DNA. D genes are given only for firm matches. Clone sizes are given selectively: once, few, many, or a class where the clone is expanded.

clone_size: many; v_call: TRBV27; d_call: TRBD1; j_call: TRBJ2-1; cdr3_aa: CASRTGPSTYNEQFF; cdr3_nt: TGTGCCAGCAGGACAGGGCCCTCCACCTACAATGAGCAGTTCTTC
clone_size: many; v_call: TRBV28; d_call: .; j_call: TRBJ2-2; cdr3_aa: CASSLLSTGELFF; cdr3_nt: TGTGCCAGCAGTCTACTTTCCACCGGGGAGCTGTTTTTT
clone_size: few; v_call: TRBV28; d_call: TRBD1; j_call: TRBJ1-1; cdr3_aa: CASSPRDRGRDTEAFF; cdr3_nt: TGTGCCAGCAGTCCTCGGGACAGGGGGCGGGACACTGAAGCTTTCTTT
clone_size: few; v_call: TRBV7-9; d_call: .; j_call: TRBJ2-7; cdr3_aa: CASRSFSAYEQYF; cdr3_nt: TGTGCCAGCCGCAGCTTCTCAGCTTACGAGCAGTACTTC
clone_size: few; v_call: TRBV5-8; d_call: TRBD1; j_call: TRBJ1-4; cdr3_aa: CASSPRTGSNEKLFF; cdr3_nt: TGTGCCAGCAGCCCACGGACAGGGTCGAATGAAAAACTGTTTTTT
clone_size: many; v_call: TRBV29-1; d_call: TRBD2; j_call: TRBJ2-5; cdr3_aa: CSLGTSGAYQETQYF; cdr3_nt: TGCAGCCTAGGGACTAGCGGGGCGTACCAAGAGACCCAGTACTTC
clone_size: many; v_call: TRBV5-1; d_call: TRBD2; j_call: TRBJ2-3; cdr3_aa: CASSSLSGTTTDTQYF; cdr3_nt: TGCGCCAGCAGCTCCCTCTCCGGGACTACCACAGATACGCAGTATTTT
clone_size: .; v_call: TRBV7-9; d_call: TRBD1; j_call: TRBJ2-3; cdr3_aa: CASSPRDRGREDTQYF; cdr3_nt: TGTGCCAGCAGCCCCAGGGACAGGGGGCGAGAAGATACGCAGTATTTT
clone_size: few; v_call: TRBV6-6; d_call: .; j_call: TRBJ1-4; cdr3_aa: CASSYSRAEKLFF; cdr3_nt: TGTGCCAGCAGTTACTCAAGGGCGGAAAAACTGTTTTTT
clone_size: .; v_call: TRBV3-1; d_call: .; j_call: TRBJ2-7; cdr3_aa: CASSHDTRTYFYEQYF; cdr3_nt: TGTGCCAGCAGCCACGATACCAGGACCTACTTCTACGAGCAGTACTTC
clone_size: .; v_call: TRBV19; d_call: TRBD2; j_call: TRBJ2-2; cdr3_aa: CASSITAGGPTGELFF; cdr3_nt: TGTGCCAGTAGTATAACGGCGGGAGGGCCCACCGGGGAGCTGTTTTTT
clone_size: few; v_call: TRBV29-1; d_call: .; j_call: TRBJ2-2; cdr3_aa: CSGYNTGELFF; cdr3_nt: TGCAGCGGATACAACACCGGGGAGCTGTTTTTT
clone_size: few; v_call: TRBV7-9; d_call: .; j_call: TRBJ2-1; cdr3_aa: CASSRQNSLYNEQFF; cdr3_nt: TGTGCCAGCAGCCGACAGAACAGCCTCTACAATGAGCAGTTCTTC
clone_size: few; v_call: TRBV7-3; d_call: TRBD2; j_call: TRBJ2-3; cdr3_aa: CASSLRQMGGMADTQYF; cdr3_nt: TGTGCCAGCAGCTTACGACAAATGGGAGGGATGGCAGATACGCAGTATTTT
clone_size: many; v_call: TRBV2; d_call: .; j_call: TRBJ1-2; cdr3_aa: CASKTEGNSNYGYTF; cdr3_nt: TGTGCCAGCAAAACGGAGGGGAATTCTAACTATGGCTACACCTTC
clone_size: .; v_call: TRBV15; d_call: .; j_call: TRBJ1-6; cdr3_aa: CATSPRRTANNSPLHF; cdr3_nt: TGTGCCACCAGTCCCCGCCGGACAGCTAATAATTCACCCCTCCACTTT
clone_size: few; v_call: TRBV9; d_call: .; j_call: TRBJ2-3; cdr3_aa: CASSRRTGTDTQYF; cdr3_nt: TGTGCCAGCAGCCGAAGGACGGGCACAGATACGCAGTATTTT
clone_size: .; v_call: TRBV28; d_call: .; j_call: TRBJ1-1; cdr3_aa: CASRTPEGWTEAFF; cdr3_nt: TGTGCCAGCAGGACCCCAGAGGGGTGGACTGAAGCTTTCTTT
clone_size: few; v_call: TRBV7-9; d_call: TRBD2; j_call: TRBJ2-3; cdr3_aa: CASSLIQGGSGSADTQYF; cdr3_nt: TGTGCCAGCAGCTTAATACAGGGTGGTAGCGGGAGTGCAGATACGCAGTATTTT
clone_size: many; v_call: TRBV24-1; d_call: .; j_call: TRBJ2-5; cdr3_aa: CATSRGVETQYF; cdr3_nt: TGTGCCACCAGTCGAGGGGTCGAGACCCAGTACTTC
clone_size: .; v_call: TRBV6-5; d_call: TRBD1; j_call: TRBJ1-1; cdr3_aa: CASSPQGANTEAFF; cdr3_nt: TGTGCCAGCAGCCCCCAGGGGGCGAACACTGAAGCTTTCTTT
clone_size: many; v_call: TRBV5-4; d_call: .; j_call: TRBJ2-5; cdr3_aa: CASSYRDPGETQYF; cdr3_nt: TGTGCCAGCAGCTATCGGGACCCCGGGGAGACCCAGTACTTC
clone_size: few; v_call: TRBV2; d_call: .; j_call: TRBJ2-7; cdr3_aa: CASRETWNEQYF; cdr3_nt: TGTGCCAGCAGGGAGACGTGGAACGAGCAGTACTTC
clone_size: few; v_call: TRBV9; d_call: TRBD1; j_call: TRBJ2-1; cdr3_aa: CASSAPQGQLSDEQFF; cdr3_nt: TGTGCCAGCAGCGCCCCACAGGGGCAATTAAGCGATGAGCAGTTCTTC
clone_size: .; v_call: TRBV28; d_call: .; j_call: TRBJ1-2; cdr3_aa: CASRPGPAAGYGYTF; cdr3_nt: TGTGCCAGCAGACCCGGACCGGCCGCGGGCTATGGCTACACCTTC
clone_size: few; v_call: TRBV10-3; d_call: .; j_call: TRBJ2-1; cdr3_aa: CAIGLVVEQFF; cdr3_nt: TGTGCCATCGGGCTTGTAGTTGAGCAGTTCTTC
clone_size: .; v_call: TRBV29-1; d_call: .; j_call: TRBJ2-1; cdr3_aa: CSYGTNTYNEQFF; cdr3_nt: TGCAGCTACGGGACAAACACCTACAATGAGCAGTTCTTC
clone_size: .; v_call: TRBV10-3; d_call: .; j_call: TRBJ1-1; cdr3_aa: CAISESRAQSTEAFF; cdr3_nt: TGTGCCATCAGTGAGTCCAGGGCGCAGAGCACTGAAGCTTTCTTT
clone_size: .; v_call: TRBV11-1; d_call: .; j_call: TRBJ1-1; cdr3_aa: CASGLYIEDSEAFF; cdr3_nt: TGTGCCAGCGGCTTATACATTGAAGATTCTGAAGCTTTCTTT
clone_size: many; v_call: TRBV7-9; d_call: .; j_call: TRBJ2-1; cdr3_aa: CASSSSERGTEQFF; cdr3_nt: TGTGCCAGCAGCTCGTCCGAGAGGGGTACTGAGCAGTTCTTC
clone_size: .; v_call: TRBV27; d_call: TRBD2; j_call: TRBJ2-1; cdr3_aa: CASSLPPGGSSYNEQFF; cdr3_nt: TGTGCCAGCAGTTTACCCCCGGGCGGGAGCTCCTACAATGAGCAGTTCTTC
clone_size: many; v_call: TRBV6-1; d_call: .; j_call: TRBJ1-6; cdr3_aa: CASSEDYNSPLHF; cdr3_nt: TGTGCCAGCAGTGAAGACTATAATTCACCCCTCCACTTT
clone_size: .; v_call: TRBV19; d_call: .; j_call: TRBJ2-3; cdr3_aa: CASRYRGSTDTQYF; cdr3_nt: TGTGCCAGTAGATATCGGGGAAGCACAGATACGCAGTATTTT
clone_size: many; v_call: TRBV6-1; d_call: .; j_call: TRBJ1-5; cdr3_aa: CASSEAGVFGYNQPQHF; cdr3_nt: TGTGCCAGCAGTGAAGCCGGGGTTTTCGGGTATAATCAGCCCCAGCATTTT
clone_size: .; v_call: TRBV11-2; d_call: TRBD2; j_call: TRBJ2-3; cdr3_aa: CASSSPLGGGGTDTQYF; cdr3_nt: TGTGCCAGCAGCTCACCTCTTGGCGGGGGAGGCACAGATACGCAGTATTTT
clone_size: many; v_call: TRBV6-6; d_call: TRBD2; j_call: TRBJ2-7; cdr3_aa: CASSYSLWGRAQEQYF; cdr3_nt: TGTGCCAGCAGTTACTCCCTCTGGGGGAGGGCCCAAGAGCAGTACTTC
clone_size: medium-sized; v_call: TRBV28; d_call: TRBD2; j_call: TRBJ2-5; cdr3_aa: CASSLTSGGQETQYF; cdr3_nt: TGTGCCAGCAGTTTGACTAGCGGGGGCCAAGAGACCCAGTACTTC
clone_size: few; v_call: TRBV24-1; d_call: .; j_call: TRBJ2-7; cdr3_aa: CATSDLQSHEQYF; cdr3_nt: TGTGCCACCAGTGACCTACAGAGCCACGAGCAGTACTTC
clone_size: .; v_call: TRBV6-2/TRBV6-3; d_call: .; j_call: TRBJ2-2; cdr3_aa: CASRLQRNTGELFF; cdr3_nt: TGTGCCAGCAGATTACAGAGGAACACCGGGGAGCTGTTTTTT
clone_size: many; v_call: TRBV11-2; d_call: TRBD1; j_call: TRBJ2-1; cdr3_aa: CASSPSGGSEQFF; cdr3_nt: TGTGCCAGCAGCCCGTCAGGGGGCAGTGAGCAGTTCTTC
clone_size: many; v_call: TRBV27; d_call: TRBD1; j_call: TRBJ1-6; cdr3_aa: CASSIGQGATTARSPLHF; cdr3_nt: TGTGCCAGCAGTATCGGACAGGGCGCTACCACTGCGAGATCACCCCTCCACTTT
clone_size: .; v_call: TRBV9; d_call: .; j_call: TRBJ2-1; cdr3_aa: CASSVSPGVGNEQFF; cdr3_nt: TGTGCCAGCAGCGTAAGCCCCGGGGTGGGTAATGAGCAGTTCTTC
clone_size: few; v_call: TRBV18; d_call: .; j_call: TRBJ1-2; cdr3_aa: CASSPPQGPSPYGYTF; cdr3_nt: TGTGCCAGCTCACCACCGCAGGGGCCTAGTCCTTATGGCTACACCTTC
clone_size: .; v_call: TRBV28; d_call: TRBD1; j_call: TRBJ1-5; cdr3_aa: CASSTGGRQPQHF; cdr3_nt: TGTGCCAGCAGTACAGGGGGCAGGCAGCCCCAGCATTTT
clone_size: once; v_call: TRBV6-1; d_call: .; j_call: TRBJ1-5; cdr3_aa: CASSVHRVEGFGNQPQHF; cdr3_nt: TGTGCCAGCAGTGTTCACAGGGTCGAGGGTTTTGGCAATCAGCCCCAGCATTTT
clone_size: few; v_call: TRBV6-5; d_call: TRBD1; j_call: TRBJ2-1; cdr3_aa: CASSYSGTGATEQFF; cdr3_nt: TGTGCCAGCAGTTACTCAGGGACAGGGGCGACTGAGCAGTTCTTC
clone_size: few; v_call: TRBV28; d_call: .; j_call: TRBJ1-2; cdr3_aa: CASKKRVANYGYTF; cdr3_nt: TGTGCCAGCAAGAAAAGGGTGGCGAACTATGGCTACACCTTC
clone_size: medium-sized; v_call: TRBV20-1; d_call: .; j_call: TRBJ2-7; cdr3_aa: CSAPRGGETYEQYF; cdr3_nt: TGCAGTGCTCCCCGAGGGGGTGAAACCTACGAGCAGTACTTC
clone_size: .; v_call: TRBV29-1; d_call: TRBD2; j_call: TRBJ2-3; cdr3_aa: CSFSGKGAGVADTQYF; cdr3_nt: TGCAGCTTTTCCGGGAAGGGCGCGGGAGTAGCAGATACGCAGTATTTT
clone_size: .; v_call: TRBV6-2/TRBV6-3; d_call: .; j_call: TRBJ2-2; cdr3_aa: CASTQFGELFF; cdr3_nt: TGTGCCAGCACCCAGTTCGGGGAGCTGTTTTTT
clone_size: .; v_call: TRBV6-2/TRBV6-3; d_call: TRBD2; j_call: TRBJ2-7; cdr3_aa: CASSPTLAGLYEQYF; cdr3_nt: TGTGCCAGCAGTCCCACGCTAGCGGGACTCTACGAGCAGTACTTC